These 21 T cell receptor beta chains share one sample of origin, sequenced in a study of a mutant IDH1 vaccine in newly diagnosed glioma. Libraries were prepared by immunoSEQ multiplex PCR; TCRdb keeps only in-frame clonotypes and omits some of them. In the table there are about 65,000 clones, about 85% of which are singletons. These receptors' targets are unknown. Time point denoted: week 23, last vaccination. Every single dose of the vaccine, 300 ug of mutant IDH1 20-mer peptide, came with topical imiquimod. Specimen: PBMCs, collected from a glioma patient whose treatment included an IDH1 peptide vaccine. These receptors all stem from a man aged 30-40 years with glioma.

The chain recombines TRBV4-1 with TRBJ2-7; the match to TRBD1 covers 9 bases. V was clipped by 4 bases and J by 2 bases; unmatched bases: 0. CDR1 and CDR2 from the germline V gene are MGHRA and YSYEKL. The CDR3 has 13 amino acids. CDR3 loop: CASSRDRAYEQYF. For the CDR3, the DNA is TGCGCCAGCAGCCGGGACAGGGCCTACGAGCAGTACTTC.

The V call is TRBV2, the J call TRBJ1-2, with TRBD1 identical over 10 bases. V lost 9 bases, J lost 8 bases, and 9 bases stayed unmatched. The CDR3 is made up of 13 amino acids. CDR1 and CDR2 from the germline V gene are SNHLY and FYNNEI. CDR3 in amino acids: CARAGTGVLGYTF. CDR3 bases: TGTGCCAGAGCTGGGACAGGGGTTTTGGGCTACACCTTC.

The chain recombines TRBV2 with TRBJ2-1, with D possibly matching TRBD2 (5 bases). This CDR3 contains 12 residues. The germline V gene encodes CDR1 SNHLY and CDR2 FYNNEI. V dropped 8 bases and J dropped 8 bases, with 13 bases sitting between them. The CDR3 coding sequence is TGTGCCAGCGTATGGCCCGGGGATGAGCAGTTCTTC. As protein: CASVWPGDEQFF.

The chain joins TRBV5-4 to TRBJ1-4; D ambiguous. The CDR3 has 14 residues. The germline V gene has CDR1 SGHNT and CDR2 YYREEE (reference sequence). Trimming removed 0 bases at V and 7 bases at J, with 10 bases between. The CDR3 loop reads CASSLVARGEKLFF. CDR3 sequence (DNA): TGTGCCAGCAGCTTGGTAGCTCGGGGTGAAAAACTGTTTTTT.

This chain connects TRBV5-1 to TRBJ1-6; TRBD1 aligns across 7 bases. V was clipped by 7 bases and J by 7 bases; unmatched bases: 5. The CDR3 has 13 amino acids. From germline, CDR1 is SGHRS and CDR2 YFSETQ. The DNA for the CDR3 is TGCGCCAGCTCCGGGACAGTAAATTCACCCCTCCACTTT. It yields the protein CASSGTVNSPLHF.

This sequence joins TRBV7-8 and TRBJ2-3; TRBD2 aligns across 7 bases. V lost 5 bases to trimming and J lost 5 bases; unmatched junction nucleotides: 10. From germline, CDR1 is SGHVS and CDR2 FQNEAQ. There are 15 residues in the CDR3. DNA of the CDR3: TGTGCCAGCAGCCCCCGAGCGGGGAGGGAAGATACGCAGTATTTT. Its protein is CASSPRAGREDTQYF.

V usage is TRBV29-1 and J usage is TRBJ1-2; D not certain. CDR3 length equals 13 residues. Trimming cost V 5 bases and J 4 bases, with 14 bases left between them. CDR1 is SQVTM and CDR2 is ANQGSEA in the germline V gene. CDR3 nucleotides: TGCAGCGTTCTCGGACGGGCGGGCTATGGCTACACCTTC. Translated, it gives CSVLGRAGYGYTF. Filled out from reference TRBV29-1 and TRBJ1-2, the complete variable domain reads SAVISQKPSRDICQRGTSLTIQCQVDSQVTMMFWYRQQPGQSLTLIATANQGSEATYESGFVIDKFPISRPNLTFSTLTVSNMSPEDSSIYLCSVLGRAGYGYTFGSGTRLTVV.

The CDR3 coding sequence is TGTGCCAGCAGCGACCCAGGGGGCCGACCTAGCAATCAGCCCCAGCATTTT. Translation gives CASSDPGGRPSNQPQHF. V is TRBV5-8 and J is TRBJ1-5; 8 nucleotides align to TRBD1. Germline V lookup: CDR1 SGHTS, CDR2 YDEGEE. J was trimmed by 0 bases and V by 4 bases; bases with no gene match: 9. There are 17 residues in the CDR3.

J is TRBJ2-7 and V is TRBV5-6; D uncertain. V lost 0 bases and J 9 bases, leaving 13 bases between the germline ends. The CDR3 has 13 amino acids. Germline CDR1 reads SGHDT; CDR2 reads YYEEEE. CDR3 bases: TGTGCCAGCAGCTTGGGGCCGAACACTGGGCAGTACTTC. Encoded protein: CASSLGPNTGQYF.

This clone appeared once. The rearrangement links TRBV27 to TRBJ2-7; 8 bases are a match to TRBD2. The V gene's germline CDR1 is MNHEY and CDR2 SMNVEV (reference sequence). The V gene end was trimmed by 2 bases and the J gene end by 2 bases; junction bases not matched to a gene: 2. This CDR3 region has 14 residues. CDR3 nucleotides: TGTGCCAGCAGTTTAGGAGCGGGGGCCTACGAGCAGTACTTC. Translating gives CASSLGAGAYEQYF.

This rearrangement joins TRBV9 to TRBJ1-2, with D uncertain. Trimming took off 3 bases at V and 5 bases at J, with 8 bases between the two ends. Germline lookup yields CDR1 SGDLS and CDR2 YYNGEE. The CDR3 is 12 amino acids. CDR3 loop: CASSGIEYGYTF. In nucleotides, the CDR3 is TGTGCCAGCAGCGGCATTGAGTATGGCTACACCTTC.

Turning to this clone: It is unclear where the CDR3 begins or ends on the DNA, so no DNA is shown, and the CDR3 is as TCRdb lists it. J is TRBJ2-1 and V is TRBV21-1; the table's D call, TRBD2, has no DNA check behind it. TRBV21-1 is assigned pseudogene status. Both ends counted, the CDR3 spans 19 residues. The CDR3 region is CASSRRPFGGGASPNEQFF.

Note on this clone: Other DNA sequences within the sample encode an identical CDR3. The chain joins TRBV5-1 to TRBJ1-4; D unresolved. V dropped 2 bases and J dropped 0 bases, with 5 bases sitting between them. The germline V gene has CDR1 SGHRS and CDR2 YFSETQ. The CDR3 spans 14 residues. CDR3 protein: CASSLGSTNEKLFF. CDR3 in DNA: TGCGCCAGCAGCTTAGGTTCAACTAATGAAAAACTGTTTTTT.

The chain employs TRBV4-2 and TRBJ1-3; the match to TRBD1 covers 10 bases. The CDR3 spans 17 residues. V gave up 4 bases and J gave up 2 bases; unmatched junction bases: 8. The germline V gene encodes CDR1 LGHNA and CDR2 YNFKEQ. The CDR3 spells CASSLQLGTGAGNTIYF. CDR3 bases: TGTGCCAGCAGCCTACAACTTGGGACAGGGGCTGGAAACACCATATATTTT.

The J gene is TRBJ2-7, the V gene TRBV7-8, with D perhaps matching TRBD2 (6 bases). V was pared by 5 bases and J by 7 bases, with 15 bases between. The CDR3 consists of 13 residues. CDR1 and CDR2 from the germline V gene are SGHVS and FQNEAQ. The CDR3 DNA follows: TGTGCCAGCAGCCCCGGGGGAGCGGGTGAGCAGTACTTC. Its translation: CASSPGGAGEQYF.

In regard to this clone: Other DNA sequences in this sample translate to the same CDR3. The chain recombines TRBV7-9 with TRBJ2-2; D gene unclear. Deletions cut 1 base from V and 1 base from J, with 4 bases between. From germline, CDR1 is SEHNR and CDR2 FQNEAQ (reference sequence). CDR3 size: 14 residues. The CDR3 loop reads CASSLGGNTGELFF. In nucleotides, the CDR3 is TGTGCCAGCAGCTTAGGGGGGAACACCGGGGAGCTGTTTTTT.

The chain combines TRBV5-1 with TRBJ2-5; D remains ambiguous. The J call may be in error: the DNA end matches TRBJ2-7 better. CDR1 and CDR2 from the germline V gene are SGHRS and YFSETQ. The CDR3 length is 14 residues. CDR3 sequence: CASSLEPSSYEQYF. CDR3 DNA: TGCGCCAGCAGCTTGGAACCATCTTCCTACGAGCAGTACTTC.

This clone came up once. The chain is built from TRBV2 and TRBJ2-7, with D unclear. CDR1 and CDR2 (germline): SNHLY, FYNNEI. With 3 bases removed from V and 1 base from J, the gap between germline ends came to 13 bases. CDR3 length: 15 residues. The CDR3 spells CASSEDPGSSYEQYF. CDR3 sequence (DNA): TGTGCCAGCAGTGAGGATCCAGGTTCTTCCTACGAGCAGTACTTC.

This chain joins TRBV19 and TRBJ2-1; TRBD2 aligns across 7 bases. V shed 8 bases and J 8 bases; nucleotides not matched to a gene: 12. Per germline, CDR1 LNHDA and CDR2 SQIVND (reference sequence). The CDR3 contains 14 residues. The CDR3 sequence is CASGTGGMFHEQFF. The CDR3 region has the DNA TGTGCCAGTGGAACGGGAGGAATGTTTCATGAGCAGTTCTTC.

This chain uses TRBV21-1 with TRBJ1-4; whether TRBD1, the table's D call, matches the DNA was not checked. TRBV21-1 is a recognized pseudogene. This CDR3 is built from 18 residues. This CDR3 is CASTTGTGAHESNEKLFF. The CDR3 nucleotides read TGTGCCAGCACAACCGGGACAGGGGCCCACGAATCGAACGAAAAACTGTTTTTT.

V gene TRBV28 combines with J gene TRBJ2-3, with D unclear. V shed 3 bases and J shed 6 bases, with 4 bases lying between them. The CDR3 totals 11 residues. CDR1 MDHEN and CDR2 SYDVKM come from the germline V gene. CDR3 coding DNA: TGTGCCAGCAGTTTGGGTGATACGCAGTATTTT. Its translation is CASSLGDTQYF.